These 18 T cell receptor beta chains were sequenced from one sample in a study of blood T cell repertoires in COVID-19 (dated by TCRdb to the early 2020s). Library construction relied on the immunoSEQ multiplex PCR assay. TCRdb took this table from immuneACCESS and kept in-frame rearrangements with V and J called. Such tables lack part of the clones; where checked against another copy, unresolved V genes explain under half of the gap, and the rest is unexplained. This sample has some 300,000 clones in its table, and about 87% of those were observed once. Clones ranked in the top ten supply about 1.2% of the sample. The sample taken for sequencing was peripheral blood. All receptors derive from a man between 65 and 85 years old with acute or convalescent COVID-19.

The CDR3 region is CASSLGGRGKNQPQHF. In DNA, the CDR3 is TGTGCCAGCAGCTTAGGAGGCAGGGGAAAGAATCAGCCCCAGCATTTT. The chain carries TRBV7-8 and TRBJ1-5, with D possibly matching TRBD1 (6 bases). CDR1 SGHVS and CDR2 FQNEAQ come from the germline V gene. This CDR3 contains 16 residues. The ends were cut back, 1 base at V and 4 bases at J, with 14 bases in the middle.

The chain combines TRBV6-5 with TRBJ1-2; D remains unclear. Trimming pared 8 bases from V and 4 bases from J, leaving 17 bases between. The CDR3 covers 14 residues. CDR1 is MNHEY, CDR2 SVGAGI, per germline. The CDR3 here is CASLSRGLTYGYTF. The DNA for the CDR3 is TGTGCCAGCCTCTCGCGCGGTCTGACCTATGGCTACACCTTC.

V usage is TRBV5-8 and J usage is TRBJ2-5; 7 bases align to TRBD1. CDR3 length: 13 residues. The ends lost 4 bases at V and 5 bases at J; junction bases unmatched: 5. The germline V gene has CDR1 SGHTS and CDR2 YDEGEE. The CDR3 DNA reads as TGTGCCAGCAGCCCCAGGGGGACCGAGACCCAGTACTTC. It encodes CASSPRGTETQYF. The full variable domain, rest sourced from reference TRBV5-8 and TRBJ2-5, is EAGVTQSPTHLIKTRGQQATLRCSPISGHTSVYWYQQALGLGLQFLLWYDEGEERNRGNFPPRFSGRQFPNYSSELNVNALELEDSALYLCASSPRGTETQYFGPGTRLLVL.

In its sample, this clone was seen once. The rearrangement uses TRBV3-1 (or the pseudogene TRBV3-2) and TRBJ2-1, with 8 bases identical to TRBD2. The CDR3 loop spans 15 amino acids. J lost 6 bases, V lost 0 bases, and 4 bases had no gene match. Germline CDR1 is LGHDT and CDR2 is YNNKEL (reference sequence). The CDR3 coding sequence is TGTGCCAGCAGCCAAGACGTGCTAGCGGGCAATGAGCAGTTCTTC. The encoded protein is CASSQDVLAGNEQFF.

V is TRBV6-2 or TRBV6-3 and J is TRBJ2-7; unclear D gene. Trimming stripped 2 bases from V and 7 bases from J, with 12 bases between. CDR1 MNHEY and CDR2 SVGEGT come from the germline V gene. The length of the CDR3 is 13 residues. In DNA, the CDR3 is TGTGCCAGCAGTTACCCTGAGCGAGCGGAGCAGTACTTC. It translates to CASSYPERAEQYF.

The chain combines TRBV7-6 with TRBJ2-1; a possible D gene is TRBD2 (5 bases). Germline V lookup: CDR1 SGHVS, CDR2 FNYEAQ. V lost 0 bases, J lost 6 bases, and 9 bases lay in between. The CDR3 length is 14 residues. In DNA form, the CDR3 reads TGTGCCAGCAGCTTAGCGCCGACTATCAATGAGCAGTTCTTC. Translated: CASSLAPTINEQFF.

The chain couples TRBV10-3 to TRBJ2-7; possible D gene TRBD2, 6 bases. Trimming took off 10 bases at V and 4 bases at J, with 20 bases between the two ends. Germline V gene lookup returns CDR1 ENHRY and CDR2 SYGVKD. CDR3 length: 14 amino acids. The DNA for the CDR3 is TGTGCCACAATGAGCATCCCGGGGACTTACGAGCAGTACTTC. Translated, it gives CATMSIPGTYEQYF.

V and J are TRBV3-1 (or the pseudogene TRBV3-2) and TRBJ2-4; 12 bases fit TRBD2. CDR1 is LGHDT, CDR2 YNNKEL, per germline (reference sequence). Trimming cost V 5 bases and J 0 bases; bases outside gene matches: 5. This CDR3 region has 17 residues. The CDR3 reads CASSSRTSGVAKNIQYF. The CDR3 nucleotides are TGTGCCAGCAGCTCCCGGACTAGCGGGGTAGCCAAAAACATTCAGTACTTC.

The gene calls are TRBV24-1 and TRBJ2-1, with 12 bases aligning to TRBD2. Germline loops: CDR1 KGHDR, CDR2 SFDVKD. This CDR3 has 16 residues. J was trimmed by 9 bases and V by 3 bases; bases with no gene match: 8. CDR3 nucleotide sequence: TGTGCCACCAGTGATAGACTAGCGGGAGATCCTAGTGAGCAGTTCTTC. Residues: CATSDRLAGDPSEQFF.

The chain has TRBV11-2 and TRBJ2-3; 7 bases match TRBD1. This CDR3 comprises 15 residues. CDR1 and CDR2 from the germline V gene are SGHAT and FQNNGV. The ends lost 5 bases at V and 2 bases at J; junction bases unmatched: 7. The CDR3 is CASSPRQGFTDTQYF. CDR3 DNA sequence: TGTGCCAGCAGCCCCCGACAGGGATTCACAGATACGCAGTATTTT.

The CDR3 sequence is CASSLRFSGVPTEAFF. In DNA form, the CDR3 reads TGTGCCAGCAGCTTAAGGTTCTCAGGGGTCCCCACTGAAGCTTTCTTT. The chain has TRBV7-2 and TRBJ1-1; maybe TRBD1 (6 bases). The germline V gene has CDR1 SGHTA and CDR2 FQGNSA. This CDR3 region has 16 residues. V was clipped by 2 bases and J by 4 bases, with 17 bases between them.

The rearrangement uses TRBV6-5 and TRBJ1-2; maybe TRBD1 (5 bases). The length of the CDR3 is 13 residues. The germline V gene encodes CDR1 MNHEY and CDR2 SVGAGI. Deletions cut 6 bases from V and 8 bases from J, with 16 bases between. The CDR3 spells CASRLTGLEGYTF. The CDR3 DNA reads as TGTGCCAGCAGACTAACAGGTTTGGAAGGCTACACCTTC.

The V and J genes are TRBV20-1 and TRBJ1-2, with TRBD1 identical over 7 bases. Germline lookup yields CDR1 DFQATT and CDR2 SNEGSKA (reference sequence). V was pared by 3 bases and J by 3 bases, with 10 bases of the junction left unmatched. The CDR3 is 15 residues long. Here the CDR3 DNA reads TGCAGTGCTAGTCGCCTTACAGGGGCAGACTATGGCTACACCTTC. This gives the protein CSASRLTGADYGYTF.

The J gene is TRBJ1-6, the V gene TRBV12-3 or TRBV12-4, with no clear D. V shed 1 base and J shed 8 bases, with 6 bases lying between them. The CDR3 covers 13 residues. DNA of the CDR3: TGTGCCAGCAGTTTAGGTTCCGATTCACCCCTCCACTTT. It encodes CASSLGSDSPLHF.

Turning to this clone: The sample has other DNA sequences that encode this CDR3 too. This sequence joins TRBV28 and TRBJ1-6, with TRBD1 matching 11 bases. V lost 4 bases, J lost 0 bases, and 5 bases stayed unmatched. The CDR3 runs to 18 residues. Germline CDR1 and CDR2: MDHEN and SYDVKM. DNA for the CDR3: TGTGCCAGCAGTTCGGGACAGGGGGGGAGCTCCTATAATTCACCCCTCCACTTT. It is translated as CASSSGQGGSSYNSPLHF.

V is TRBV24-1 and J is TRBJ1-5, with 7 bases that match TRBD1. V shed 4 bases, J shed 0 bases, and the junction held 5 bases outside the gene matches. This CDR3 is 16 amino acids long. Germline CDR1 and CDR2: KGHDR and SFDVKD. CDR3 coding DNA: TGTGCCACCAGTGACCCCGGGACAGATAGCAATCAGCCCCAGCATTTT. Encoded protein: CATSDPGTDSNQPQHF.

The chain joins TRBV9 to TRBJ1-3; perhaps TRBD1 as D (6 bases). Trimming took off 4 bases at V and 1 base at J, with 15 bases between the two ends. Per germline, CDR1 SGDLS and CDR2 YYNGEE. The CDR3 loop spans 16 amino acids. Written as DNA, the CDR3 is TGTGCCAGCAGCACCGTGGGAAGGGGGTCTGGAAACACCATATATTTT. Encoded protein: CASSTVGRGSGNTIYF.

In its sample, this clone was seen a few times. V and J are TRBV6-6 and TRBJ2-7, with TRBD2 as a possible D gene (5 bases). This CDR3 has 11 residues. V lost 5 bases to trimming and J lost 6 bases, with 8 bases between them. The germline V gene encodes CDR1 MNHNY and CDR2 SVGAGI (reference sequence). The CDR3 region is CASSIGVEQYF. As DNA, the CDR3 is TGTGCCAGCAGTATCGGGGTCGAGCAGTACTTC.